This TCR beta chain was identified in a study of blood T cell repertoires in COVID-19. The overall study: The cDNA or gDNA used as material had been derived from T cells, B-cell-depleted T cells, or PBMCs.

TCRdb keeps only in-frame clones here, not all; method: immunoSEQ multiplex PCR. There are 100,000 to 150,000 clones in the sample; about four fifths occur only once, and about 12% lies in the top ten. CDR3 length: 14 amino acids. Between the trimmed V and J ends, which lost 4 bases and 8 bases, there was a span of 17 bases. The germline CDR1 and CDR2 sequences are MDHEN and SYDVKM. The sequenced material came from peripheral blood. The J gene is TRBJ1-2, the V gene TRBV28; TRBD1 is a possible D gene (6 bases). The TCR sequence derives from a man aged 55-75 years with acute or convalescent COVID-19. CDR3 bases: TGTGCCAGCAGTTCAGAGGGGGTCAGGTACGGCTACACCTTC. It yields the protein CASSSEGVRYGYTF.